One sample yielded the 15 T cell receptor beta chains listed below, sequenced in a study of shared clonotypes between healthy human individuals (dated by TCRdb to the early 2020s). Library creation used the immunoSEQ multiplex PCR assay. TCRdb's version of the immuneACCESS table is confined to in-frame rearrangements and falls short of the full clone set. An unresolved V gene accounts for under half of the shortfall where checked; the remainder is of unknown origin. The sample includes around 1.9 million clones, with around 95% observed a single time. About 1.7% of the sample is held by the ten biggest clonotypes. CD8 naive samples consisted of CD45RO-negative cells that were positively selected for CCR7, yielding a CD45RA+CCR7+ population without TemRA cells. Material for sequencing was naive CD8+ T cells from PBMCs. In light of the paper, this sample's cell subset or site label describes: CD45RA+CCR7+. These receptors all come from a man aged 18 to 30 in good health. Some clones in this sample may be carry-over from other donors' samples.

This rearrangement joins TRBV10-1 to TRBJ2-7; TRBD1 matches at 9 bases. Germline trimming cut 3 bases from V and 4 bases from J; bases unmatched to any gene: 13. The germline CDR1 and CDR2 sequences are WNHNN and SYGVQD (reference sequence). The CDR3 extends over 17 amino acids. In DNA, the CDR3 is TGCGCCAGCAGTGACCGGCTCTTAACAGGGGGCATTTACGAGCAGTACTTC. Amino acids: CASSDRLLTGGIYEQYF.

This rearrangement joins TRBV14 to TRBJ2-7, with unresolved D. Germline lookup yields CDR1 SGHDN and CDR2 FVKESK. Trimming cost V 0 bases and J 5 bases, with 11 bases left between them. This CDR3 has 14 residues. The CDR3 sequence: CASSQEAGMDEQYF. The DNA of the CDR3 is TGTGCCAGCAGCCAAGAGGCAGGTATGGACGAGCAGTACTTC.

V and J are TRBV9 and TRBJ2-2; 9 bases align to TRBD2. Trimming took 3 bases from V and 2 from J; bases not matched to a gene: 5. This CDR3 is 16 amino acids long. Germline values: CDR1 SGDLS, CDR2 YYNGEE. This CDR3 reads CASSETSGLNTGELFF. In nucleotides, the CDR3 is TGTGCCAGCAGCGAAACTAGCGGGCTCAACACCGGGGAGCTGTTTTTT.

This clone was seen more than once but under ten times. The chain is built from TRBV4-1 and TRBJ2-1, with 10 bases matching TRBD2. V trimming: 4 bases; J trimming: 4 bases; junction bases outside the gene matches: 7. Germline lookup yields CDR1 MGHRA and CDR2 YSYEKL. The CDR3 covers 16 residues. In DNA form, the CDR3 reads TGCGCCAGCAGCCCCTGGACTAGCGGAACATACAATGAGCAGTTCTTC. This gives the protein CASSPWTSGTYNEQFF.

This chain connects TRBV13 to TRBJ2-1, with 11 bases identical to TRBD2. This CDR3 is 17 amino acids long. Losses at the gene ends were 4 bases for V and 4 bases for J; bases not matched to a gene: 9. CDR1 PRHDT and CDR2 FYEKMQ come from the germline V gene (reference sequence). The CDR3 protein is CASSSRLAGRVYNEQFF. The CDR3 coding sequence is TGTGCCAGCAGCTCCCGACTAGCGGGGAGGGTATACAATGAGCAGTTCTTC.

The chain carries TRBV6-5 and TRBJ2-7, with D perhaps TRBD2 (5 bases). The V end was cut by 4 bases, the J end by 0 bases, with 10 bases between. The CDR3 totals 14 residues. CDR1 and CDR2 from the germline V gene are MNHEY and SVGAGI. The CDR3 nucleotides are TGTGCCAGCAGTTTCCAGAGGGACTCCTACGAGCAGTACTTC. It encodes CASSFQRDSYEQYF.

V is TRBV4-2 and J is TRBJ2-7, with TRBD2 matching 8 bases. The germline CDR1 and CDR2 sequences are LGHNA and YNFKEQ. J lost 0 bases, V lost 3 bases, and 7 bases had no gene match. The CDR3 runs 16 residues. In DNA form, the CDR3 reads TGTGCCAGCAGCCATATAGCCACTAGCGGCTCCTACGAGCAGTACTTC. Amino acids: CASSHIATSGSYEQYF.

The V call is TRBV2, the J call TRBJ2-3; D not certain. The V end lost 10 bases, the J end lost 0 bases, and 14 bases lay between the germline ends. The CDR3 is 14 residues long. Germline V CDR1 and CDR2: SNHLY, FYNNEI. This chain's CDR3 is CATTDRASTDTQYF. In DNA form, the CDR3 reads TGTGCCACGACGGACCGAGCTAGCACAGATACGCAGTATTTT.

The chain combines TRBV6-1 with TRBJ1-5; TRBD1 aligns across 9 bases. CDR1 and CDR2 from the germline V gene are MNHNS and SASEGT. CDR3 size: 16 residues. V lost 0 bases to trimming and J lost 6 bases; unmatched junction nucleotides: 6. The CDR3 sequence is CASSEATGQGIQPQHF. CDR3 DNA sequence: TGTGCCAGCAGTGAAGCCACGGGACAGGGTATTCAGCCCCAGCATTTT.

As concerns this clone: Different DNA sequences within this sample yield the same CDR3. This chain joins TRBV27 and TRBJ2-1; D is undetermined. CDR1 is MNHEY and CDR2 is SMNVEV in the germline V gene (reference sequence). The CDR3 consists of 13 residues. The V end lost 3 bases, the J end lost 4 bases, and 7 bases lay between the germline ends. CDR3 sequence: CASSFLGYNEQFF. The CDR3, as DNA: TGTGCCAGCAGTTTCCTGGGATACAATGAGCAGTTCTTC.

V is TRBV5-1 and J is TRBJ1-1; 8 bases line up with TRBD1. The CDR3 runs 18 residues. V gave up 0 bases and J gave up 0 bases; unmatched junction bases: 10. Germline CDR1 and CDR2: SGHRS and YFSETQ. CDR3 nucleotides: TGCGCCAGCAGCTTGGAACAGGGGGTCGGATCCATGAACACTGAAGCTTTCTTT. It codes for CASSLEQGVGSMNTEAFF.

V usage is TRBV7-9 and J usage is TRBJ1-1; D is ambiguous. From germline, CDR1 is SEHNR and CDR2 FQNEAQ (reference sequence). The CDR3 is made up of 13 amino acids. V gave up 1 base and J gave up 8 bases, with 11 bases separating them. CDR3 in amino acids: CASSLDLEREAFF. For the CDR3, the DNA is TGTGCCAGCAGCTTAGACCTCGAAAGGGAAGCTTTCTTT.

With respect to this clone: The sample contains more than one DNA sequence encoding this CDR3. This chain joins TRBV27 and TRBJ1-4; 7 nucleotides line up with TRBD1. The junction had 6 bases not matched to a gene; V was cut back by 3 bases and J by 8 bases. CDR3 size: 14 residues. Per the germline V gene, CDR1 is MNHEY and CDR2 is SMNVEV (reference sequence). CDR3 region: CASSFRGPGEKLFF. CDR3 coding DNA: TGTGCCAGCAGTTTTAGGGGGCCGGGGGAAAAACTGTTTTTT.

This clone was observed once. The genes are TRBV4-2 and TRBJ2-2; weak D call: TRBD1 (5 bases). CDR1 LGHNA and CDR2 YNFKEQ come from the germline V gene. The germline V and J ends were trimmed by 0 bases and 0 bases, with 14 bases remaining between them. The CDR3 loop spans 18 amino acids. The CDR3, as DNA: TGTGCCAGCAGCCAAGAAAGTAGACAGTTCGCGAACACCGGGGAGCTGTTTTTT. It is translated as CASSQESRQFANTGELFF.

In regard to this clone: Other nucleotide sequences in the sample specify the same CDR3. The V gene is TRBV28, the J gene TRBJ2-7; D is unclear. V lost 2 bases and J 7 bases, leaving 3 bases between the germline ends. Germline loops: CDR1 MDHEN, CDR2 SYDVKM. CDR3 length: 10 amino acids. The chain's CDR3 is CASSLGEQYF. For the CDR3, the DNA is TGTGCCAGCAGTTTAGGGGAGCAGTACTTC.